The 9 T cell receptor beta chains presented below share a single source sample, sequenced in a study of regulatory T cells in long-lasting Graves disease. Investigators prepared the TCR beta libraries by applying iRepertoire HTBI primers and Arm-PCR of CDR3 regions. TCRdb ran MiXCR on the multiplex PCR reads and lists one entry per CDR3 protein. Seen here are 500,000 or so distinct CDR3 sequences, approximately 16% observed once, and the top ten hold 20% to 25%. Specified time point: newly diagnosed GD, antithyroid drugs for less than 3 months. Extracted PBMC RNA gave rise to the TCR library. The same sample was also used in a study of T cells in Graves' hyperthyroidism and ophthalmopathy.

The sample here was peripheral blood mononuclear cells (PBMCs), taken at new diagnosis, from a patient treated with antithyroid drugs. These receptors originate from a woman between 40 and 65 years old with Graves disease.

This clonotype was seen only a few times. J is TRBJ1-4 and V is TRBV12-5; 8 nucleotides line up with TRBD1. The V gene end was trimmed by 3 bases and the J gene end by 0 bases; junction bases not matched to a gene: 15. The CDR3 totals 20 residues. Per the germline V gene, CDR1 is LGHNT and CDR2 is FRNRAP. DNA of the CDR3: TGTGCTAGTGGTTTATCTCTAGGACAGGGTTCCTTATCAACTAATGAAAAACTGTTTTTT. Translation: CASGLSLGQGSLSTNEKLFF.

The table lists this clonotype with a few counts. This likely comes from a read error, as the CDR3 has no conserved phenylalanine or tryptophan at its end. V is TRBV6-1 and J is TRBJ1-1; D unresolved. The CDR3 consists of 15 residues. V lost 1 base to trimming and J lost 3 bases, with 12 bases between them. From germline, CDR1 is MNHNS and CDR2 SASEGT. CDR3 sequence reads: CASSEGVWLDTEAFL. The CDR3 DNA is TGTGCCAGCAGTGAAGGGGTCTGGTTGGACACTGAAGCTTTCCTT.

This clonotype occurred many times. This chain joins TRBV3-1 and TRBJ1-4, with 7 bases fitting TRBD1. V trimming: 6 bases; J trimming: 7 bases; junction bases outside the gene matches: 5. The CDR3 length is 13 residues. Germline V gene sequence: CDR1 LGHDT, CDR2 YNNKEL (reference sequence). Here the CDR3 DNA reads TGTGCCAGCAGAGGGACAGTGGGTGAAAAACTGTTTTTT. Translation gives CASRGTVGEKLFF.

The rearrangement joins TRBV7-6 to TRBJ2-3, with 7 bases that match TRBD2. Germline-derived CDR1 and CDR2 are SGHVS and FNYEAQ. The CDR3 contains 16 residues. Trimming removed 1 base from V and 4 bases from J; junction bases left unmatched: 8. This CDR3 is CASSLESLAVSDTQYF. For the CDR3, the DNA is TGTGCCAGCAGCTTAGAGTCCCTAGCGGTATCAGATACGCAGTATTTT.

This clonotype was seen ten or more times. The chain combines TRBV28 with TRBJ1-5; a weak D match, TRBD1 (6 bases). Trimming pared 6 bases from V and 4 bases from J, leaving 16 bases between. Germline V lookup: CDR1 MDHEN, CDR2 SYDVKM. The CDR3 has 15 residues. CDR3 loop: CASSGTWSKNQPQHF. As DNA, the CDR3 is TGTGCCAGCAGCGGGACATGGAGCAAGAATCAGCCCCAGCATTTT.

The chain uses TRBV20-1 and TRBJ1-4, with D hard to call. The CDR3 runs to 14 residues. Trimming stripped 6 bases from V and 7 bases from J, with 18 bases between. Looked up from germline, CDR1 is DFQATT and CDR2 is SNEGSKA (reference sequence). Written as DNA, the CDR3 is TGCAGTGCCTCCGGGCTCGGGGAAGGTGAAAAACTGTTTTTT. Protein sequence: CSASGLGEGEKLFF.

At least ten counts were recorded for this clonotype. The chain couples TRBV12-3 or TRBV12-4 to TRBJ1-4; D perhaps matches TRBD1 (6 bases). V lost 6 bases and J lost 4, with 12 bases in between. This CDR3 comprises 14 residues. CDR3: CASRRQEVNEKLFF. The CDR3 DNA follows: TGTGCCAGCAGACGACAGGAAGTTAATGAAAAACTGTTTTTT.

In its sample, this clonotype was seen a few times. V and J are TRBV11-2 and TRBJ2-2; D is unclear. This CDR3 has 14 residues. V was clipped by 5 bases and J by 5 bases, with 12 bases between them. CDR1 and CDR2 (germline): SGHAT, FQNNGV. CDR3 nucleotide sequence: TGTGCCAGCAGCCCCAATTGGGCAACCGGGGAGCTGTTTTTT. Translated, it gives CASSPNWATGELFF.

This clonotype showed up just a few times. This chain links TRBV6-2 or TRBV6-3 with TRBJ1-3; unclear D gene. The germline gives CDR1 MNHEY, CDR2 SVGEGT. The CDR3 has 13 amino acids. The V gene lost 8 bases and the J gene lost 1 base, with 9 bases spanning the gap. CDR3 DNA sequence: TGTGCCAGCGGCTACGAGTCTGGAAACACCATATATTTT. It encodes CASGYESGNTIYF.